A selection of T cell receptor beta chains follows, all from one sample in a study of response to subunit inactivated influenza vaccine. TCRdb ran MiXCR on the RT-PCR reads and lists one entry per CDR3 protein. The table includes under 750,000 distinct CDR3 sequences, approximately 10% detected once. Here the sequenced sample was PBMCs from blood, taken on the day of vaccination. The receptors come from a man aged 50 to 60 who received an inactivated influenza vaccine. The CDR3 runs from the conserved cysteine through the conserved F or W. The listing skips clone size in some rows; elsewhere it reads once, few, many or a size class.

V gene | clone size | CDR3 protein
TRBV20-1 | few | CSARDWASGRNEQFF
TRBV6-5 | many | CASRVNTEAFF
TRBV7-2 | - | CASSPILWGVNTEAFF
TRBV29-1 | few | CSVTQPNEQFF
TRBV4-2 | many | CASRGTHEKLFF
TRBV5-1 | few | CASSLGSSGLQETQYF
TRBV30 | - | CAWSGTGELFF
TRBV20-1 | - | CSATWTRPTGELFF
TRBV20-1 | few | CSARAPTGVHYEQYF
TRBV7-9 | - | CASSLARTGSEQYF
TRBV7-9 | - | CASSPPEHNEKLFF
TRBV6-6 | few | CASSRGDEKLFF
TRBV5-1 | few | CASSLALRGGQETQYF
TRBV9 | - | CASTPMGSLKTGELFF
TRBV5-1 | - | CASSPGQAGDGYTF
TRBV6-1 | - | CASSRRGETYEQYF
TRBV7-7 | few | CASTSRTGTGGGRQPQHF
TRBV28 | - | CASRRQGAGVYGYTF
TRBV28 | - | CASSLVGIRTYSNQPQHF
TRBV4-2 | many | CASTLGPEAFF
TRBV15 | - | CATSRDGARGGGEQYF
TRBV10-3 | - | CAPTPGTPYEQYF
TRBV9 | many | CASSQTTIAGGRNTQYF
TRBV5-1 | - | CASSFGGRQETQYF
TRBV20-1 | few | CSASASGDYYEQYF
TRBV20-1 | few | CSADYTTDTQYF
TRBV19 | few | CASSIRPQTDTQYF
TRBV6-5 | few | CASSYTGNGYEQYF
TRBV5-1 | few | CASRGLAEDNEQFF
TRBV5-1 | few | CASNPGWGSQGANTGELFF
TRBV7-9 | few | CASSLARGAVYNEQFF
TRBV28 | - | CASSSLIEGLYEQYF
TRBV6-2/TRBV6-3 | few | CASSHGTGAYNQPQHF
TRBV5-1 | many | CASSLEEGQGQFF
TRBV9 | many | CASSVGLAGFNEQFF
TRBV5-1 | - | CASSLVGGNFYEQYF
TRBV7-9 | few | CASSLQSGPYEQYF
TRBV28 | many | CASSRWEQFF
TRBV13 | - | CASRGESYGYTF
TRBV11-2 | few | CASSFRPRWGALDTEAFF
TRBV6-1 | many | CASSATGESPPLHF
TRBV13 | - | CASSFVDHSSGNTIYF
TRBV11-2 | - | CASSLSSGRAMYNEQFF
TRBV7-9 | - | CASSLDRAPNTGELFF
TRBV5-1 | - | CASSLADLNGYTF
TRBV12-3/TRBV12-4 | many | CASSLTWNSYEQYF
TRBV29-1 | many | CSVEAGGIADTQYF
TRBV7-6 | few | CASSLDNVGNSPLHF
TRBV9 | few | CASSLRTSLDTQYF
TRBV7-2 | - | CASSFRQELTF
TRBV4-2 | - | CASSQEDRVTGELFF
TRBV20-1 | - | CSAILGNEQFF
TRBV7-6 | few | CASSRKGLGSSYNEQFF
TRBV20-1 | - | CSARASVSNQPQHF
TRBV5-1 | - | CASSLGPGRDQPQHF